The 18 T cell receptor beta chains in this list originate from one sample, sequenced in a study of shared clonotypes between healthy human individuals. Profiling relied on immunoSEQ multiplex PCR, and the TCRdb table lists in-frame clones only, not all of them. Of 2 million to 2.5 million clones in the sample, roughly 93% are singletons; the top ten hold under 0.45%. Sequencing used naive CD4+ T cells from PBMCs. Described subset: CD45RA+ positively selected. The origin of the receptors is a young man in good health. Some clones in this sample may be carry-over from other donors' samples.

This sequence joins TRBV13 and TRBJ1-3; D is ambiguous. Trimming removed 3 bases from V and 7 bases from J, with 19 bases in between. The germline CDR1 and CDR2 sequences are PRHDT and FYEKMQ (reference sequence). The CDR3 runs 16 residues. The CDR3 DNA is TGTGCCAGCAGCTTTGAGTTGGATGTAAGGAAGAACACCATATATTTT. Residues: CASSFELDVRKNTIYF.

This chain uses TRBV14 with TRBJ1-5, with 12 bases fitting TRBD1. The CDR3 spans 18 residues. Germline V CDR1 and CDR2: SGHDN, FVKESK. J gave up 6 bases and V 4 bases, and 13 bases lay outside the gene matches. The DNA for the CDR3 is TGTGCCAGCAGCCGAAGGGGGGACAGGGGGCCGCAAAGTCAGCCCCAGCATTTT. This sequence encodes CASSRRGDRGPQSQPQHF.

This clone was recorded once. The sample holds other DNA sequences that translate to the same CDR3. V usage is TRBV11-1 and J usage is TRBJ2-3; possibly TRBD1 for D (6 bases). V lost 2 bases and J lost 6, with 9 bases in between. Germline CDR1 and CDR2: SGHAT and FQDESV (reference sequence). The CDR3 has 13 residues. CDR3 nucleotides: TGTGCCAGCAGCTTAAGCAGGGGCGATACGCAGTATTTT. It is translated as CASSLSRGDTQYF.

As concerns this clone: Distinct nucleotide sequences in the sample also encode this CDR3. The chain couples TRBV27 to TRBJ2-7; D uncertain. The CDR3 loop spans 12 amino acids. CDR1 and CDR2 (germline): MNHEY, SMNVEV (reference sequence). Trimming stripped 5 bases from V and 0 bases from J, with 5 bases between. CDR3 nucleotide sequence: TGTGCCAGCAGTCCATCCTCCTACGAGCAGTACTTC. This sequence encodes CASSPSSYEQYF.

There are a few counts of this clone. The CDR3, as DNA: TGTGCCAGCAGCTTCTCCCGGGGGAACACTGAAGCTTTCTTT. Translation: CASSFSRGNTEAFF. This chain links TRBV7-2 with TRBJ1-1, with D hard to call. Germline V gene lookup returns CDR1 SGHTA and CDR2 FQGNSA. This CDR3 comprises 14 residues. With 3 bases removed from V and 1 base from J, the gap between germline ends came to 9 bases.

The rearrangement joins TRBV5-6 to TRBJ1-3; D gene uncertain. Germline-derived CDR1 and CDR2 are SGHDT and YYEEEE. Trimming left V 1 base short and J 4 bases short, with 6 bases between. CDR3 length: 13 amino acids. For the CDR3, the DNA is TGTGCCAGCAGCTTGCACCAGGGAAACACCATATATTTT. This gives the protein CASSLHQGNTIYF.

V is TRBV4-1 and J is TRBJ2-6; D gene uncertain. CDR1 is MGHRA and CDR2 is YSYEKL in the germline V gene. The CDR3 extends over 17 amino acids. With 1 base removed from V and 3 bases from J, the gap between germline ends came to 13 bases. CDR3 loop: CASSQVGPPLGANVLTF. Here the CDR3 DNA reads TGCGCCAGCAGCCAAGTTGGCCCCCCTCTTGGGGCCAACGTCCTGACTTTC.

On this clone itself: This sample includes further DNA sequences coding for the same CDR3. The chain combines TRBV6-5 with TRBJ2-7; 9 nucleotides line up with TRBD1. The V gene's germline CDR1 is MNHEY and CDR2 SVGAGI. The CDR3 has 14 residues. V lost 2 bases to trimming and J lost 2 bases; unmatched junction nucleotides: 1. CDR3 region: CASSYGTGPYEQYF. As DNA, the CDR3 is TGTGCCAGCAGTTACGGGACAGGGCCCTACGAGCAGTACTTC.

The chain links TRBV28 to TRBJ1-5; 7 nucleotides match TRBD1. CDR3 length equals 16 residues. J was trimmed by 2 bases and V by 4 bases; bases with no gene match: 8. The germline gives CDR1 MDHEN, CDR2 SYDVKM. The CDR3 here is CASSSVRGYGNQPQHF. The CDR3, as DNA: TGTGCCAGCAGTTCCGTCAGGGGGTATGGCAATCAGCCCCAGCATTTT. Supplemented by reference TRBV28 and TRBJ1-5, the full variable domain reads DVKVTQSSRYLVKRTGEKVFLECVQDMDHENMFWYRQDPGLGLRLIYFSYDVKMKEKGDIPEGYSVSREKKERFSLILESASTNQTSMYLCASSSVRGYGNQPQHFGDGTRLSIL.

The rearrangement uses TRBV30 and TRBJ2-7, with 9 nucleotides matching TRBD2. Per the germline V gene, CDR1 is GTSNPN and CDR2 is SVGIG (reference sequence). Germline trimming cut 3 bases from V and 4 bases from J; bases unmatched to any gene: 16. The CDR3 spans 17 residues. The CDR3 sequence: CAWRPLAGSFTRYEQYF. The CDR3 DNA is TGTGCCTGGAGGCCTCTAGCGGGGAGTTTTACCCGGTACGAGCAGTACTTC.

The V gene is TRBV18, the J gene TRBJ1-1; unclear D gene. The germline V and J ends were trimmed by 4 bases and 2 bases, with 5 bases remaining between them. The CDR3 is 12 residues long. Per germline, CDR1 KGHSH and CDR2 LQKENI. CDR3 region: CASSLKNTEAFF. In DNA form, the CDR3 reads TGTGCCAGCTCACTAAAAAACACTGAAGCTTTCTTT. The whole variable domain, filled in from reference TRBV18 and TRBJ1-1, reads NAGVMQNPRHLVRRRGQEARLRCSPMKGHSHVYWYRQLPEEGLKFMVYLQKENIIDESGMPKERFSAEFPKEGPSILRIQQVVRGDSAAYFCASSLKNTEAFFGQGTRLTVV.

The V and J genes are TRBV19 and TRBJ1-5, with TRBD1 as a possible D gene (6 bases). The CDR3 is 13 residues long. Per germline, CDR1 LNHDA and CDR2 SQIVND (reference sequence). V lost 10 bases to trimming and J lost 5 bases, with 15 bases between them. CDR3 sequence reads: CAKPRGHYQPQHF. The DNA for the CDR3 is TGTGCCAAACCCAGGGGCCACTATCAGCCCCAGCATTTT.

The gene calls are TRBV15 and TRBJ2-3; possibly TRBD1 for D (5 bases). Germline values: CDR1 LNHNV, CDR2 YYDKDF (reference sequence). This CDR3 comprises 13 residues. The V and J ends lost 10 bases and 3 bases respectively, with 14 bases between them. The DNA of the CDR3 is TGTGCCATCCCAGGGCAAGGGACAGATACGCAGTATTTT. This gives the protein CAIPGQGTDTQYF.

The chain's CDR3 is CASSSIAGGPTGELFF. The CDR3 coding sequence is TGCGCCAGCAGCTCAATAGCGGGAGGGCCCACCGGGGAGCTGTTTTTT. The genes are TRBV5-1 and TRBJ2-2, with TRBD2 matching over 11 bases. Losses at the gene ends were 3 bases for V and 4 bases for J; bases not matched to a gene: 5. The CDR3 is 16 residues long. Germline CDR1 is SGHRS and CDR2 is YFSETQ.

The CDR3 nucleotides read TGTGCCAGCAGTTTTGCCGCCGAGCAGTACTTC. It codes for CASSFAAEQYF. The chain links TRBV6-5 to TRBJ2-7; no reliable D call. The V gene's germline CDR1 is MNHEY and CDR2 SVGAGI. Trimming cost V 4 bases and J 6 bases, with 7 bases left between them. The CDR3 has 11 amino acids.

For the CDR3, the DNA is TGTGCCAGCAGTTTATCCCGTTGGGGGGGCGAAGAGACCCAGTACTTC. Amino acids: CASSLSRWGGEETQYF. The genes are TRBV27 and TRBJ2-5; D possibly corresponds to TRBD2 (7 bases). CDR3 size: 16 residues. CDR1 is MNHEY, CDR2 SMNVEV, per germline (reference sequence). V was shortened by 0 bases and J by 3 bases, with 14 bases between the two germline ends.

The gene calls are TRBV5-1 and TRBJ1-1, with 8 bases lining up with TRBD1. The ends lost 3 bases at V and 1 base at J; junction bases unmatched: 5. The CDR3 runs to 15 residues. Germline assignment: CDR1 SGHRS and CDR2 YFSETQ. The chain's CDR3 is CASSWGTGGNTEAFF. CDR3 coding DNA: TGCGCCAGCAGCTGGGGGACAGGCGGGAACACTGAAGCTTTCTTT.

Turning to this clone: One junction end does not reproduce the germline sequence, and a read error may be involved. The chain joins TRBV30 to TRBJ1-3, with 8 bases aligning to TRBD1. Germline V gene lookup returns CDR1 GTSNPN and CDR2 SVGIG (reference sequence). This CDR3 comprises 14 residues. The DNA for the CDR3 is TGTGCCTGGGAGAACCCTGGACAGGGCCTCCACCGCGATTTT. This encodes CAWENPGQGLHRDF.